The clone carrying this T cell receptor beta chain was observed a single time. The repertoire was sequenced with immunoSEQ multiplex PCR; TCRdb's copy has only in-frame clones and lacks some. Seen here are tens of thousands of clones, 90% observed once, and the top ten hold 5% to 7%. The data derive from a study of blood T cell repertoires in COVID-19. This CDR3 region has 10 residues. From germline, CDR1 is MNHEY and CDR2 SVGAGI. The V gene lost 11 bases and the J gene lost 7 bases, with 9 bases spanning the gap. Sample: peripheral blood. This receptor was taken from a man aged 18 to 35 with COVID-19, enrolled during active disease. The rearrangement links TRBV6-5 to TRBJ2-1; D gene unclear. This CDR3 is CACRWNEQFF. CDR3 nucleotide sequence: TGTGCCTGCCGGTGGAATGAGCAGTTCTTC.